Below are 6 T cell receptor beta chains sequenced from a single sample in a study of T-cell reconstitution after alpha-beta-depleted transplantation in children. Preparing the TCRbeta library involved the use of unique molecular identifiers. TCRdb ran MiXCR on the PCR reads and lists one entry per CDR3 protein. The data hold hundreds of thousands of distinct CDR3 sequences, with around 13% observed a single time. The sequencing used PBMCs, mostly from graft donor cells, collected 360 days after TCRalphabeta/CD19-depleted stem cell transplant. The source of these receptors is a male patient between 10 and 17 years old who had a stem cell transplant for acute myeloid leukemia, so the T cells may come from the graft donor.

The chain links TRBV6-2 or TRBV6-3 to TRBJ2-7; D is perhaps TRBD2 (7 bases). The germline V gene has CDR1 MNHEY and CDR2 SVGEGT. CDR3 length: 14 amino acids. The V end was cut by 2 bases, the J end by 2 bases, with 10 bases between. CDR3 region: CASSYLGGPYEQYF. CDR3 sequence (DNA): TGTGCCAGCAGTTACCTCGGGGGGCCCTACGAGCAGTACTTC.

This clonotype was observed a few times. The chain links TRBV9 to TRBJ2-5, with no clear D. CDR1 is SGDLS, CDR2 YYNGEE, per germline. Trimming removed 3 bases from V and 1 base from J, with 10 bases in between. The length of the CDR3 is 14 residues. For the CDR3, the DNA is TGTGCCAGCAGCGGACGCGTACTCCAAGAGACCCAGTACTTC. Its translation: CASSGRVLQETQYF. Based on the CDR3 plus reference TRBV9 and TRBJ2-5, the full variable domain is DSGVTQTPKHLITATGQRVTLRCSPRSGDLSVYWYQQSLDQGLQFLIQYYNGEERAKGNILERFSAQQFPDLHSELNLSSLELGDSALYFCASSGRVLQETQYFGPGTRLLVL.

The chain employs TRBV27 and TRBJ1-2; TRBD1 aligns across 9 bases. Trimming cost V 6 bases and J 0 bases; bases outside gene matches: 11. This CDR3 contains 17 residues. CDR1 MNHEY and CDR2 SMNVEV come from the germline V gene (reference sequence). CDR3 loop: CASSSITGTGPNYGYTF. The CDR3 region has the DNA TGTGCCAGCAGCTCAATTACCGGGACAGGGCCTAACTATGGCTACACCTTC.

The chain joins TRBV28 to TRBJ2-1; 7 bases align to TRBD2. Germline CDR1 MDHEN, CDR2 SYDVKM. The CDR3 totals 14 residues. V lost 6 bases to trimming and J lost 4 bases; unmatched junction nucleotides: 6. CDR3 DNA sequence: TGTGCCAGCAGGACTAGCCTAGATTACAATGAGCAGTTCTTC. This encodes CASRTSLDYNEQFF.

The rearrangement links TRBV12-3 or TRBV12-4 to TRBJ2-2; 8 bases match TRBD1. CDR3 length: 18 amino acids. V lost 4 bases, J lost 4 bases, and 14 bases stayed unmatched. The CDR3: CASSSHEFRTGTTGELFF. The CDR3 DNA is TGTGCCAGCAGTTCCCACGAGTTCAGGACAGGGACCACCGGGGAGCTGTTTTTT.

The chain recombines TRBV29-1 with TRBJ2-7; 8 bases map to TRBD1. This CDR3 is 13 amino acids long. CDR1 is SQVTM and CDR2 is ANQGSEA in the germline V gene. Trimming removed 7 bases from V and 3 bases from J; junction bases left unmatched: 8. CDR3 amino acids: CSAGTGPNYEQYF. Here the CDR3 DNA reads TGCAGCGCCGGGACAGGACCTAACTACGAGCAGTACTTC.